The 23 T cell receptor beta chains presented below share a single source sample, sequenced in a study of CD8 T cells in Susac syndrome. Roughly 0.45 to 1 ug RNA was reverse transcribed with random hexamers. TCRdb re-derived calls from the immunoSEQ multiplex PCR reads in MiXCR, one entry per CDR3 protein. The sample consists of more than 150,000 distinct CDR3 sequences, 85% to 95% of them appearing once. Sequencing used CD8+ T cells from PBMCs. These receptors were taken from a human donor with Susac syndrome.

The genes are TRBV23-1 and TRBJ1-1; D uncertain. TRBV23-1 is recorded as an ORF, its role being uncertain. CDR3 size: 16 residues. Trimming left V 3 bases short and J 3 bases short, with 17 bases between. CDR3 sequence (DNA): TGCGCCAGCAGTCACGCAGGAGGGCCGGAGGACACTGAAGCTTTCTTT. Its translation is CASSHAGGPEDTEAFF.

The chain uses TRBV5-1 and TRBJ1-1; D remains unclear. CDR1 and CDR2 (germline): SGHRS, YFSETQ. V was shortened by 0 bases and J by 7 bases, with 7 bases between the two germline ends. The CDR3 has 12 amino acids. The CDR3 reads CASSLDRFEAFF. In DNA, the CDR3 is TGCGCCAGCAGCTTGGACAGATTTGAAGCTTTCTTT.

This clonotype was observed a few times. CDR3 loop: CASSPGTGELFF. The CDR3 DNA reads TGTGCCAGCTCTCCGGGCACCGGGGAGCTGTTTTTT. The chain recombines TRBV2 with TRBJ2-2, with unresolved D. CDR3 length: 12 amino acids. The ends were cut back, 8 bases at V and 4 bases at J, with 8 bases in the middle. The germline V gene encodes CDR1 SNHLY and CDR2 FYNNEI.

The chain combines TRBV12-3 or TRBV12-4 with TRBJ2-5, with 7 bases identical to TRBD2. CDR3 length equals 14 residues. The J segment lost 5 bases and the V segment lost 3 bases, leaving 6 bases of the junction unmatched. The CDR3 loop reads CASSFRTSEETQYF. The CDR3 DNA is TGTGCCAGCAGTTTCCGGACTAGTGAGGAGACCCAGTACTTC.

The chain joins TRBV5-6 to TRBJ2-3, with TRBD2 matching over 10 bases. Germline lookup yields CDR1 SGHDT and CDR2 YYEEEE. V lost 4 bases and J lost 3; bases outside the gene matches: 5. The CDR3 covers 15 residues. CDR3 sequence reads: CASSATTSGTDTQYF. For the CDR3, the DNA is TGTGCCAGCAGCGCGACGACTAGCGGGACAGATACGCAGTATTTT.

The chain joins TRBV6-4 to TRBJ1-2; D remains unclear. This CDR3 comprises 11 residues. Trimming left V 7 bases short and J 6 bases short, with 9 bases between. The germline gives CDR1 MRHNA, CDR2 SNTAGT. The CDR3 bases are TGTGCCAGCACGAACAGCAATGGCTACACCTTC. The encoded protein is CASTNSNGYTF.

V gene TRBV4-1 combines with J gene TRBJ1-2, with D maybe TRBD1 (5 bases). CDR1 is MGHRA and CDR2 is YSYEKL in the germline V gene. This CDR3 has 14 amino acids. The V and J ends lost 3 bases and 11 bases respectively, with 19 bases between them. CDR3 in DNA: TGCGCCAGCAGCCAGCAGCGGGACCGACTTCCTTACACCTTC. Protein: CASSQQRDRLPYTF.

This chain joins TRBV12-3 or TRBV12-4 and TRBJ2-5; D is undetermined. This CDR3 is built from 11 residues. Trimming took off 3 bases at V and 5 bases at J, with 4 bases between the two ends. The CDR3 DNA reads TGTGCCAGCAGTTTGTACGAGACCCAGTACTTC. Protein sequence: CASSLYETQYF.

The chain recombines TRBV18 with TRBJ2-1; 8 bases are a match to TRBD2. The V gene's germline CDR1 is KGHSH and CDR2 LQKENI. The CDR3 is 12 residues long. J gave up 8 bases and V 6 bases, and 3 bases lay outside the gene matches. This CDR3 reads CASSAGGYEQFF. The CDR3 nucleotides are TGTGCCAGCTCCGCGGGGGGATATGAGCAGTTCTTC.

The chain uses TRBV30 and TRBJ1-2; D unresolved. This CDR3 region has 13 residues. Trimming pared 8 bases from V and 1 base from J, leaving 14 bases between. Germline V CDR1 and CDR2: GTSNPN, SVGIG (reference sequence). CDR3 sequence: CAGLTVFNYGYTF. The CDR3, as DNA: TGTGCCGGATTAACAGTGTTTAACTATGGCTACACCTTC. The complete variable domain, with remaining parts taken from reference TRBV30 and TRBJ1-2, reads SQTIHQWPATLVQPVGSPLSLECTVEGTSNPNLYWYRQAAGRGLQLLFYSVGIGQISSEVPQNLSASRPQDRQFILSSKKLLLSDSGFYLCAGLTVFNYGYTFGSGTRLTVV.

The J gene is TRBJ2-5, the V gene TRBV5-6; TRBD2 is a possible D gene (7 bases). CDR3 length: 14 residues. Between the trimmed V and J ends, which lost 5 bases and 4 bases, there was a span of 15 bases. Germline V CDR1 and CDR2: SGHDT, YYEEEE. The CDR3 nucleotides read TGTGCCAGCAGTCCGGAGGGGGGGTCAGAGACCCAGTACTTC. Amino acid sequence: CASSPEGGSETQYF.

The chain links TRBV15 to TRBJ2-1; the D is unclear. The CDR3 runs to 16 residues. Germline V gives CDR1 LNHNV, CDR2 YYDKDF (reference sequence). Trimming took off 3 bases at V and 7 bases at J, with 19 bases between the two ends. The CDR3 protein is CATSSLIDPKMNEQFF. CDR3 nucleotides: TGTGCCACCAGCAGTCTTATAGACCCCAAGATGAATGAGCAGTTCTTC.

This chain joins TRBV7-2 and TRBJ1-4, with a tentative D call TRBD1 (5 bases). The CDR3 is 12 amino acids. Per the germline V gene, CDR1 is SGHTA and CDR2 is FQGNSA. V was clipped by 5 bases and J by 13 bases, with 14 bases between them. CDR3 sequence reads: CASSHGGDGLFF. The CDR3 bases are TGTGCCAGCAGCCATGGAGGGGACGGACTGTTTTTT. Full variable domain (remainder filled in from reference TRBV7-2 and TRBJ1-4): GAGVSQSPSNKVTEKGKDVELRCDPISGHTALYWYRQSLGQGLEFLIYFQGNSAPDKSGLPSDRFSAERTGGSVSTLTIQRTQQEDSAVYLCASSHGGDGLFFGSGTQLSVL.

The rearrangement links TRBV28 to TRBJ1-1; D remains unclear. CDR1 MDHEN and CDR2 SYDVKM come from the germline V gene. V was cut by 3 bases and J by 0 bases, with 2 bases left in between. This CDR3 is 12 amino acids long. The CDR3 DNA sequence: TGTGCCAGCAGTTTGATGAACACTGAAGCTTTCTTT. Translating gives CASSLMNTEAFF.

The rearrangement uses TRBV30 and TRBJ1-1; 7 positions agree with TRBD1. Looked up from germline, CDR1 is GTSNPN and CDR2 is SVGIG (reference sequence). The trim removed 0 bases at V and 4 bases at J, leaving 5 bases unmatched. The CDR3 has 14 amino acids. The CDR3 nucleotides read TGTGCCTGGAGTGTAGCAGGGGGTGTCACTGAAGCTTTCTTT. Residues: CAWSVAGGVTEAFF. The full variable domain, its missing parts supplied by reference TRBV30 and TRBJ1-1, is SQTIHQWPATLVQPVGSPLSLECTVEGTSNPNLYWYRQAAGRGLQLLFYSVGIGQISSEVPQNLSASRPQDRQFILSSKKLLLSDSGFYLCAWSVAGGVTEAFFGQGTRLTVV.

V usage is TRBV20-1 and J usage is TRBJ1-1, with a weak D call TRBD1 (6 bases). Germline V gene lookup returns CDR1 DFQATT and CDR2 SNEGSKA (reference sequence). This CDR3 is built from 15 residues. The germline V and J ends were trimmed by 0 bases and 2 bases, with 13 bases remaining between them. The CDR3 loop is CSARDGTRKNTEAFF. The CDR3 nucleotides are TGCAGTGCTAGAGATGGGACAAGGAAAAACACTGAAGCTTTCTTT.

The chain combines TRBV7-6 with TRBJ1-4; 7 bases fit TRBD1. CDR3 length: 14 amino acids. J gave up 4 bases and V 5 bases, and 4 bases lay outside the gene matches. Germline CDR1 and CDR2: SGHVS and FNYEAQ. The DNA of the CDR3 is TGTGCCAGCAGCCCCGGGACAGTTAATGAAAAACTGTTTTTT. This gives the protein CASSPGTVNEKLFF.

This CDR3 is CASSWEETQYF. CDR3 coding DNA: TGCGCCAGCAGCTGGGAAGAGACCCAGTACTTC. The rearrangement joins TRBV5-1 to TRBJ2-5; D is unclear. Deletions cut 3 bases from V and 3 bases from J, with 3 bases between. The CDR3 totals 11 residues. Germline CDR1 and CDR2: SGHRS and YFSETQ.

The rearrangement joins TRBV6-5 to TRBJ2-3; 12 nucleotides agree with TRBD2. Germline V gives CDR1 MNHEY, CDR2 SVGAGI. The CDR3 spans 15 residues. The V segment lost 5 bases and the J segment 4 bases; nucleotides outside the gene matches: 4. CDR3 sequence reads: CASSPASGGADTQYF. The CDR3 DNA reads as TGTGCCAGCAGTCCCGCTAGCGGGGGGGCAGATACGCAGTATTTT.

V is TRBV2 and J is TRBJ1-2, with a possible D match to TRBD1 (5 bases). Germline assignment: CDR1 SNHLY and CDR2 FYNNEI. The ends were cut back, 7 bases at V and 2 bases at J, with 14 bases in the middle. This CDR3 is built from 14 residues. CDR3 sequence reads: CASTEDSGNYGYTF. The DNA of the CDR3 is TGTGCCAGCACCGAAGACAGTGGAAACTATGGCTACACCTTC.

V gene TRBV6-5 combines with J gene TRBJ2-1, with 11 bases matching TRBD2. Per germline, CDR1 MNHEY and CDR2 SVGAGI. V lost 9 bases to trimming and J lost 0 bases; unmatched junction nucleotides: 4. This CDR3 is 15 amino acids long. The CDR3 nucleotides read TGTGCCAGTCGGACTAGCGGGTACTCCTACAATGAGCAGTTCTTC. As protein: CASRTSGYSYNEQFF.

V and J are TRBV11-1 and TRBJ2-1, with D unresolved. The CDR3 contains 14 residues. Trimming shortened V by 5 bases and J by 3 bases, and 11 bases separated the two germline ends. CDR1 and CDR2 from the germline V gene are SGHAT and FQDESV (reference sequence). The CDR3 coding sequence is TGTGCCAGCAGCCTGAGACCGGGCTACAATGAGCAGTTCTTC. It encodes CASSLRPGYNEQFF.

CDR3 DNA: TGCAGCGGACTAGCGGGAGGACCAGATACGCAGTATTTT. Its translation: CSGLAGGPDTQYF. This chain uses TRBV29-1 with TRBJ2-3; 13 positions agree with TRBD2. CDR3 length equals 13 residues. In germline, CDR1 is SQVTM, CDR2 ANQGSEA. After removal of 7 bases from V and 4 bases from J, the junction contained 2 bases not matched to a gene.